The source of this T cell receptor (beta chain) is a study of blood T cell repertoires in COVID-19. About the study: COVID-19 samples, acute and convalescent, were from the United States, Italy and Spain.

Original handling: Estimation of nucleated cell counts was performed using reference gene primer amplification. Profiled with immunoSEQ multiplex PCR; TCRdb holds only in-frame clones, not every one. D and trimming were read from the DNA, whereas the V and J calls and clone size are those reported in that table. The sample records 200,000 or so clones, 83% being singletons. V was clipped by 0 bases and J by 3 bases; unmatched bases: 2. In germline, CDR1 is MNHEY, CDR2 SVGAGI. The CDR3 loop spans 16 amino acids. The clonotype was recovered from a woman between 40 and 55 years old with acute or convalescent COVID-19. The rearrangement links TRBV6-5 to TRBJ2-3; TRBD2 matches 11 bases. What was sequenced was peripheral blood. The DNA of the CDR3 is TGTGCCAGCAGTTACTCGACTAGCGGGAATACAGATACGCAGTATTTT. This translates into CASSYSTSGNTDTQYF.